This record covers a single T cell receptor beta chain. Its cognate antigen is unknown. This record belongs to a study of cytomegalovirus exposure and HLA in healthy donors. Study-wide findings and caveats: Presence/absence analyses took donor sequencing depth as roughly uniform. Versus the approximately 700-donor mean, an Asian-associated ancestry cluster reportedly showed fewer N-insertions in a later analysis.

Primers for the PCR totalled 60 Vbeta and 13 Jbeta. TCRdb's table, derived via immunoSEQ multiplex PCR, lists solely in-frame clones and lacks some. Its table records about 72,000 clones. The CDR3 covers 15 residues. Trimming shortened V by 3 bases and J by 7 bases, and 19 bases separated the two germline ends. The germline gives CDR1 SGHDT, CDR2 YYEEEE. The TCR comes from a man aged 35-49 years in good health and CMV-seronegative. The sequenced sample was PBMCs. The chain carries TRBV5-6 and TRBJ1-2, with D possibly TRBD1 on 6 matching bases. CDR3 loop: CASSSFGQTLLGYTF. The DNA of the CDR3 is TGTGCCAGCAGCTCATTCGGACAGACGCTCCTTGGCTACACCTTC.